This T cell receptor (beta chain) emerged from a study of T cell repertoires in cytomegalovirus infection. Study-level information: Recently identified HLA-C-restricted CMV epitopes were used, and well-studied HLA-B-restricted CMV epitopes were used as well.

As to this clonotype: As yet, its antigen is unknown.

TCRdb redid the calling of the reads with MiXCR, one entry per CDR3 protein. The sample holds hundreds of thousands of distinct CDR3 sequences, 33% seen once. The germline V gene encodes CDR1 MDHEN and CDR2 SYDVKM. The length of the CDR3 is 16 residues. The J segment lost 8 bases and the V segment lost 5 bases, leaving 14 bases of the junction unmatched. The chain couples TRBV28 to TRBJ1-4; the match to TRBD1 covers 7 bases. Material: cultured PBMCs, obtained from culture after CMV antigen stimulation. This sequence originates from a human donor in good health (CMV status not recorded). Some clones in this sample may be carry-over from other donors' samples. CDR3 amino acids: CASSPSQGREEEKLFF. The CDR3 DNA sequence: TGTGCCAGCAGTCCGTCACAGGGGCGGGAGGAGGAAAAACTGTTTTTT. The full variable domain, its missing parts supplied by reference TRBV28 and TRBJ1-4, is DVKVTQSSRYLVKRTGEKVFLECVQDMDHENMFWYRQDPGLGLRLIYFSYDVKMKEKGDIPEGYSVSREKKERFSLILESASTNQTSMYLCASSPSQGREEEKLFFGSGTQLSVL.